The text below deals with one T cell receptor beta chain. Its target is unknown. The junction and the germline gene differ at one end; a read error may be behind it. The authors extracted at least 5 micrograms of total RNA per sample. The sample is drawn from a study of blood T cells in healthy people across ages. Study conclusions and caveats: Relative to aged donors, long-lived donors carried more naive CD4+ cells and displayed higher diversity. For the donors, CMV status was unknown and possibly confounded expanded clonotype changes.

It was with a sample-barcoded 5' primer and a J-beta primer mix that a second PCR of roughly 7 to 11 cycles was run. A tag from a template-switch adaptor with 12 random nucleotides marked each cDNA molecule. TCRdb reprocessed the 5' RACE reads with MiXCR, giving one entry per CDR3 protein. The sample lists around 710,000 distinct CDR3 sequences, roughly 44% occurring once. Germline V CDR1 and CDR2: ENHRY, SYGVKD. The CDR3 covers 13 residues. The specimen sequenced was blood. This TCR was sampled from a woman between 55 and 75 years old in good health. This chain connects TRBV10-3 to TRBJ1-6; the D gene is possibly TRBD1 (5 bases). This CDR3 is CAINTGTGSPHHF. Here the CDR3 DNA reads TGTGCCATTAATACAGGCACAGGATCACCCCACCACTTT.